The 30 T cell receptor beta chains given below trace back to one sample, sequenced in a study of OX40 agonist ivuxolimab in advanced cancers. Repertoires were generated with immunoSEQ multiplex PCR, while TCRdb's copy carries only in-frame clones and drops some. The top ten hold about half of the sample, which has about 19,000 clones, less than 95% seen once. The sample in question was CD4+ or CD8+ T cells sorted from blood, obtained in a trial of the OX40 agonist ivuxolimab. The receptors were sampled from an adult with an advanced solid tumor such as melanoma, head and neck, liver or kidney cancer.

This chain connects TRBV7-8 to TRBJ1-1; D ambiguous. Germline CDR1 reads SGHVS; CDR2 reads FQNEAQ. The CDR3 sequence is 13 residues long. Trimming took off 1 base at V and 4 bases at J, with 7 bases between the two ends. The CDR3 nucleotides read TGTGCCAGCAGCTTAGTGGGGAGCACTGAAGCTTTCTTT. Protein: CASSLVGSTEAFF.

The chain carries TRBV27 and TRBJ2-1; D gene uncertain. The germline V and J ends were trimmed by 0 bases and 3 bases, with 6 bases remaining between them. CDR3 length: 14 amino acids. CDR1 is MNHEY and CDR2 is SMNVEV in the germline V gene (reference sequence). The CDR3 reads CASSLSGNYNEQFF. CDR3 coding DNA: TGTGCCAGCAGTTTATCGGGCAACTACAATGAGCAGTTCTTC.

V gene TRBV4-3 combines with J gene TRBJ1-4, with unresolved D. The CDR3 is 17 amino acids. Per germline, CDR1 LGHNA and CDR2 YSLEER. V lost 0 bases and J lost 8, with 19 bases in between. CDR3 sequence (DNA): TGCGCCAGCAGCCAAGATTTCCCATTCGTCGGGGAAGAAAAACTGTTTTTT. This encodes CASSQDFPFVGEEKLFF.

The chain has TRBV2 and TRBJ1-4; perhaps TRBD1 as D (6 bases). Germline V gene sequence: CDR1 SNHLY, CDR2 FYNNEI. V was clipped by 2 bases and J by 6 bases, with 16 bases between them. CDR3 length: 16 residues. The CDR3: CASSESMGGADEKLFF. As DNA, the CDR3 is TGTGCCAGCAGTGAAAGCATGGGGGGCGCGGATGAAAAACTGTTTTTT.

This clone was seen just once. The rearrangement uses TRBV27 and TRBJ2-3, with 7 positions matching TRBD1. The CDR3 has 16 amino acids. After removal of 3 bases from V and 0 bases from J, the junction contained 6 bases not matched to a gene. The germline gives CDR1 MNHEY, CDR2 SMNVEV (reference sequence). The CDR3 loop reads CASSFLGQWSTDTQYF. DNA of the CDR3: TGTGCCAGCAGTTTCCTGGGACAGTGGAGCACAGATACGCAGTATTTT.

The V call is TRBV7-9, the J call TRBJ1-5; D unresolved. Germline values: CDR1 SEHNR, CDR2 FQNEAQ (reference sequence). The CDR3 runs 12 residues. The V gene lost 3 bases and the J gene lost 0 bases, with 0 bases spanning the gap. The CDR3 coding sequence is TGTGCCAGCAGCTTTAGCAATCAGCCCCAGCATTTT. Translated: CASSFSNQPQHF.

Only one count was recorded for this clone. V is TRBV15 and J is TRBJ2-1; the D gene is possibly TRBD1 (5 bases). Germline values: CDR1 LNHNV, CDR2 YYDKDF (reference sequence). The CDR3 has 14 residues. V was shortened by 1 base and J by 6 bases, with 10 bases between the two germline ends. The CDR3 loop reads CATSRAGQSNEQFF. The CDR3 bases are TGTGCCACCAGCAGAGCTGGACAATCCAATGAGCAGTTCTTC.

In this sample, this clone turned up once. Other DNA sequences from this sample encode an identical CDR3 as well. CDR3 DNA: TGTGCCAGCAGCGTAGGGGGGTCTTCCTACGAGCAGTACTTC. Its translation is CASSVGGSSYEQYF. The chain couples TRBV9 to TRBJ2-7, with D tentatively TRBD1 or TRBD2 (5 bases each). The CDR3 has 14 amino acids. Between the trimmed V and J ends, which lost 0 bases and 1 base, there was a span of 8 bases. Germline CDR1 is SGDLS and CDR2 is YYNGEE.

The rearrangement joins TRBV4-3 to TRBJ2-1; D may be TRBD2 (5 bases). Trimming pared 1 base from V and 9 bases from J, leaving 16 bases between. Germline values: CDR1 LGHNA, CDR2 YSLEER. There are 15 residues in the CDR3. The CDR3 spells CASSQGRGSRSEQFF. DNA for the CDR3: TGCGCCAGCAGCCAAGGAAGAGGGAGTAGGAGTGAGCAGTTCTTC.

CDR3 sequence reads: CASSQRTGVEKLFF. The CDR3 nucleotides are TGTGCCAGCAGCCAACGGACAGGGGTGGAAAAACTGTTTTTT. The rearrangement uses TRBV5-4 and TRBJ1-4, with 9 bases matching TRBD1. Germline CDR1 is SGHNT and CDR2 is YYREEE (reference sequence). Trimming took 4 bases from V and 8 from J; bases not matched to a gene: 6. The CDR3 covers 14 residues.

The chain links TRBV4-3 to TRBJ2-7, with D perhaps matching TRBD1 (5 bases). V shed 4 bases and J shed 4 bases, with 17 bases lying between them. The CDR3 runs to 15 residues. Per germline, CDR1 LGHNA and CDR2 YSLEER. CDR3 sequence: CASSPGAGFAYEQYF. CDR3 DNA sequence: TGCGCCAGCAGCCCAGGCGCAGGGTTCGCGTACGAGCAGTACTTC.

This rearrangement joins TRBV7-9 to TRBJ2-1; D tentatively reads TRBD1 or TRBD2 (5 bases each). CDR3 length: 17 amino acids. CDR1 SEHNR and CDR2 FQNEAQ come from the germline V gene (reference sequence). Between the trimmed V and J ends, which lost 1 base and 3 bases, there was a span of 16 bases. The CDR3 DNA reads as TGTGCCAGCAGCTTAGGTGCCGGGACCGACTTCTACAATGAGCAGTTCTTC. Protein product: CASSLGAGTDFYNEQFF.

The rearrangement joins TRBV4-3 to TRBJ2-1; 8 bases are a match to TRBD1. The CDR3 length is 13 residues. Germline assignment: CDR1 LGHNA and CDR2 YSLEER. V lost 4 bases to trimming and J lost 7 bases; unmatched junction nucleotides: 3. The CDR3 loop is CASSLGQGNEQFF. Written as DNA, the CDR3 is TGCGCCAGCAGCCTTGGACAGGGAAATGAGCAGTTCTTC.

The chain's CDR3 is CASSLTSSYGYTF. CDR3 coding DNA: TGTGCCAGCAGCTTAACATCTAGCTATGGCTACACCTTC. The chain has TRBV7-9 and TRBJ1-2, with D uncertain. The CDR3 contains 13 residues. The germline V gene has CDR1 SEHNR and CDR2 FQNEAQ (reference sequence). The V end lost 2 bases, the J end lost 4 bases, and 8 bases lay between the germline ends. Full variable domain (outside the CDR3, taken from reference TRBV7-9 and TRBJ1-2): DTGVSQNPRHKITKRGQNVTFRCDPISEHNRLYWYRQTLGQGPEFLTYFQNEAQLEKSRLLSDRFSAERPKGSFSTLEIQRTEQGDSAMYLCASSLTSSYGYTFGSGTRLTVV.

This chain uses TRBV6-1 with TRBJ1-4, with a weak D call TRBD1 (5 bases). CDR1 MNHNS and CDR2 SASEGT come from the germline V gene. The germline V and J ends were trimmed by 0 bases and 5 bases, with 10 bases remaining between them. The CDR3 consists of 15 residues. CDR3 sequence (DNA): TGTGCCAGCAGTGAAGCCAGGGCAAGCAATGAAAAACTGTTTTTT. Translated: CASSEARASNEKLFF.

The chain has TRBV27 and TRBJ2-7; D unresolved. Trimming removed 1 base from V and 5 bases from J, with 6 bases in between. This CDR3 is built from 12 residues. Germline loops: CDR1 MNHEY, CDR2 SMNVEV (reference sequence). Written as DNA, the CDR3 is TGTGCCAGCAGTTTATTAGGGAACGAGCAGTACTTC. It encodes CASSLLGNEQYF.

The CDR3, as DNA: TGTGCCAGCAGCGCGACAGGGAACGACGAGCAGTACTTC. It yields the protein CASSATGNDEQYF. This chain uses TRBV7-3 with TRBJ2-7; 7 bases are a match to TRBD1. Looked up from germline, CDR1 is SGHTA and CDR2 is FQGTGA. Germline trimming cut 5 bases from V and 5 bases from J; bases unmatched to any gene: 6. This CDR3 has 13 residues.

The V and J genes are TRBV4-1 and TRBJ1-5; D is ambiguous. V lost 3 bases and J 4 bases, leaving 10 bases between the germline ends. Germline CDR1 and CDR2: MGHRA and YSYEKL. This CDR3 has 14 amino acids. The CDR3 reads CASSQERYNQPQHF. The DNA for the CDR3 is TGCGCCAGCAGCCAGGAGCGATATAATCAGCCCCAGCATTTT.

J is TRBJ2-7 and V is TRBV27; 8 nucleotides match TRBD2. This CDR3 is 15 amino acids long. The germline V gene encodes CDR1 MNHEY and CDR2 SMNVEV (reference sequence). J gave up 4 bases and V 6 bases, and 11 bases lay outside the gene matches. DNA for the CDR3: TGTGCCAGCAGGAAATTAGCGGGACCGTTTTACGAGCAGTACTTC. It translates to CASRKLAGPFYEQYF.

The rearrangement joins TRBV9 to TRBJ2-5, with 7 nucleotides matching TRBD2. CDR1 and CDR2 from the germline V gene are SGDLS and YYNGEE. This CDR3 spans 15 amino acids. The V segment lost 0 bases and the J segment 5 bases; nucleotides outside the gene matches: 7. CDR3 in DNA: TGTGCCAGCAGCGTAGCTGAAGGGCGGGGGGAGACCCAGTACTTC. Protein product: CASSVAEGRGETQYF.

The V call is TRBV6-1, the J call TRBJ1-5; the D gene is possibly TRBD1 (6 bases). Germline V gene lookup returns CDR1 MNHNS and CDR2 SASEGT. Trimming took off 3 bases at V and 2 bases at J, with 11 bases between the two ends. This CDR3 is built from 15 residues. The CDR3 coding sequence is TGTGCCAGCAGTGAGTGGGAGGGGGGCAATCAGCCCCAGCATTTT. It encodes CASSEWEGGNQPQHF.

The V gene is TRBV7-2, the J gene TRBJ2-5; D possibly matches TRBD1 or TRBD2 (7 bases each). This CDR3 is 16 amino acids long. The V end was cut by 1 base, the J end by 3 bases, with 15 bases between. Per germline, CDR1 SGHTA and CDR2 FQGNSA. CDR3 sequence reads: CASSLDVAGGEETQYF. For the CDR3, the DNA is TGTGCCAGCAGCTTAGATGTGGCAGGGGGGGAAGAGACCCAGTACTTC.

This chain uses TRBV28 with TRBJ2-1; D not certain. There are 13 residues in the CDR3. Germline V CDR1 and CDR2: MDHEN, SYDVKM. The V end was cut by 1 base, the J end by 6 bases, with 7 bases between. The CDR3 is CASSLSPSNEQFF. For the CDR3, the DNA is TGTGCCAGCAGTTTATCCCCATCCAATGAGCAGTTCTTC.

V and J are TRBV14 and TRBJ2-1; 8 nucleotides line up with TRBD2. Per germline, CDR1 SGHDN and CDR2 FVKESK. CDR3 length: 13 amino acids. The V and J ends lost 5 bases and 8 bases, in that order; junction bases with no gene match: 5. CDR3 sequence (DNA): TGTGCCAGCAGCGAGACGGGACTAGATGAGCAGTTCTTC. This sequence encodes CASSETGLDEQFF. Looking up the rest from reference TRBV14 and TRBJ2-1 gives the full variable domain: EAGVTQFPSHSVIEKGQTVTLRCDPISGHDNLYWYRRVMGKEIKFLLHFVKESKQDESGMPNNRFLAERTGGTYSTLKVQPAELEDSGVYFCASSETGLDEQFFGPGTRLTVL.

J is TRBJ2-1 and V is TRBV5-1; TRBD2 matches 9 bases. The CDR3 runs to 16 residues. Germline V CDR1 and CDR2: SGHRS, YFSETQ. Trimming removed 0 bases from V and 1 base from J; junction bases left unmatched: 2. CDR3 DNA: TGCGCCAGCAGCTTGGGACTAGCGGCTTCCTACAATGAGCAGTTCTTC. It codes for CASSLGLAASYNEQFF.

As for this clone: Since a much larger clone is just one base distant, this may be a read error. This specimen includes other DNA sequences encoding the same CDR3. The chain is built from TRBV5-1 and TRBJ1-2; no clear D gene. The CDR3 runs to 16 residues. CDR1 and CDR2 (germline): SGHRS, YFSETQ. Trimming took 7 bases from V and 1 from J, leaving 20 bases between them. The CDR3 DNA reads as TGCGCCAGCGCGTATGGAACATACGATCTTAACTATGGCTACACCTTC. It translates to CASAYGTYDLNYGYTF.

The chain links TRBV4-1 to TRBJ2-7; 12 nucleotides align to TRBD2. There are 17 residues in the CDR3. The ends lost 0 bases at V and 2 bases at J; junction bases unmatched: 5. The V gene's germline CDR1 is MGHRA and CDR2 YSYEKL. CDR3 DNA: TGCGCCAGCAGCCAAGAGCGGTGGACTAGCGGGGCCTACGAGCAGTACTTC. This encodes CASSQERWTSGAYEQYF.

The chain employs TRBV6-1 and TRBJ2-2; D is uncertain. The CDR3 contains 12 residues. Germline V gene sequence: CDR1 MNHNS, CDR2 SASEGT. Trimming took off 9 bases at V and 4 bases at J, with 9 bases between the two ends. The CDR3 reads CASRVSTGELFF. The CDR3 bases are TGTGCCAGTCGGGTCTCCACCGGGGAGCTGTTTTTT.

This chain connects TRBV27 to TRBJ2-3; D call uncertain. Trimming cost V 4 bases and J 0 bases, with 8 bases left between them. This CDR3 has 14 amino acids. From germline, CDR1 is MNHEY and CDR2 SMNVEV (reference sequence). The CDR3 region has the DNA TGTGCCAGCAGTTGGTCCACTAGCACAGATACGCAGTATTTT. This encodes CASSWSTSTDTQYF.

V usage is TRBV9 and J usage is TRBJ2-3; a weak D match, TRBD2 (5 bases). Trimming removed 0 bases at V and 3 bases at J, with 23 bases between. Germline loops: CDR1 SGDLS, CDR2 YYNGEE. The CDR3 length is 19 residues. CDR3 sequence: CASSVAFEGANLQTDTQYF. The CDR3 nucleotides are TGTGCCAGCAGCGTAGCTTTCGAGGGAGCGAACCTACAGACAGATACGCAGTATTTT.